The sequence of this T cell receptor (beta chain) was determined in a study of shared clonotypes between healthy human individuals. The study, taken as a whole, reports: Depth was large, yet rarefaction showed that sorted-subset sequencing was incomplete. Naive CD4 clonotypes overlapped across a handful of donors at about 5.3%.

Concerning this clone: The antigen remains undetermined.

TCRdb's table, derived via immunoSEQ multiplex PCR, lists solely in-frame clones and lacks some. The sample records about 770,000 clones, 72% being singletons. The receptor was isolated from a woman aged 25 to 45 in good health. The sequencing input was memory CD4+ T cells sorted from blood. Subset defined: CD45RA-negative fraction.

The CDR3 here is CASNTPRGTSGSPASNEQFF. The CDR3 DNA reads TGTGCCAGCAATACCCCCCGGGGGACTAGCGGGAGTCCCGCCTCTAATGAGCAGTTCTTC. The chain carries TRBV28 and TRBJ2-1; 14 positions match TRBD2. There are 20 residues in the CDR3. Germline V gene sequence: CDR1 MDHEN, CDR2 SYDVKM. V was clipped by 7 bases and J by 7 bases; unmatched bases: 21.